This T cell receptor beta chain originates from a study of blood T cell repertoires in COVID-19. Looking at the study overall: The United States, Italy and Spain provided the acute and convalescent COVID-19 samples. T cells, B-cell-depleted T cells, or PBMCs provided the cDNA or gDNA that served as material.

Original data processing: Amplification from reference gene primers served as the basis for estimated nucleated cell counts. The data were produced by immunoSEQ multiplex PCR, yet TCRdb's version contains in-frame clones alone and is incomplete. From that table come the V and J calls and clone size; the DNA was used to work out D and trimming. The repertoire holds 390,000 or so clones, with nearly 90% as singletons. The sequencing input was peripheral blood. This clonotype was obtained from a young man with active or convalescent COVID-19.

CDR3 residues: CASSPTGSTDTQYF. The CDR3 DNA is TGTGCCAGCTCCCCGACAGGTAGCACAGATACGCAGTATTTT. J is TRBJ2-3 and V is TRBV18, with D tentatively TRBD1 (6 bases). Germline loops: CDR1 KGHSH, CDR2 LQKENI. The CDR3 extends over 14 amino acids. V was pared by 6 bases and J by 0 bases, with 10 bases between.